This TCR beta chain was obtained from a study of Ad26.COV2.S vaccination and SARS-CoV-2 variants. Study in general: Enrollment placed the donor in the COV1001 Ad26.COV2.S trial arm.

TCRdb's table, derived via immunoSEQ multiplex PCR, lists solely in-frame clones and lacks some. There are 300,000 to 400,000 clones in the sample; about 86% occur only once, and roughly 1.9% lies in the top ten. Germline CDR1 is LGHNA and CDR2 is YSLEER. After removal of 0 bases from V and 6 bases from J, the junction contained 4 bases not matched to a gene. The CDR3 is 14 amino acids. Regarding treatment: over 15 received Ad26.COV2.S at low or high dose, single or two shots; 5 received placebo; per-sample allocation not given. Specimens were obtained on day 63 following the first vaccine or placebo injection.

The V and J genes are TRBV4-3 and TRBJ2-5, with 7 bases matching TRBD2. The material was peripheral blood, obtained in a trial of Ad26.COV2.S vaccine versus placebo. The clonotype was recovered from a person between 18 and 59 years old who received the Ad26.COV2.S COVID-19 vaccine or a placebo. CDR3 bases: TGCGCCAGCAGCCAAGATGCCGGGGGGAAGACCCAGTACTTC. Protein product: CASSQDAGGKTQYF.